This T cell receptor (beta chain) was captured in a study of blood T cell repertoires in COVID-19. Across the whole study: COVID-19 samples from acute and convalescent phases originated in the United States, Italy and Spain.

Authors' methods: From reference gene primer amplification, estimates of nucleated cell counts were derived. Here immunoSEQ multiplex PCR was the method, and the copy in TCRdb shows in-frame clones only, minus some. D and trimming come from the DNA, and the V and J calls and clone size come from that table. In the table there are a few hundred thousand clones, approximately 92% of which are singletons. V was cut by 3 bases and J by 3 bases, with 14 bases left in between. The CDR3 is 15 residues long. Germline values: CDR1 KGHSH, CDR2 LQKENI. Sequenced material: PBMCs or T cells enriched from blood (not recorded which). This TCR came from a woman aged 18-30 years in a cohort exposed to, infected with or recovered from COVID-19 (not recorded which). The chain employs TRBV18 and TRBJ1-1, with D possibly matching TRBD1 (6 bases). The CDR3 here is CASSPLQGQDTEAFF. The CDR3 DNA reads TGTGCCAGCTCACCGTTACAGGGCCAGGACACTGAAGCTTTCTTT.